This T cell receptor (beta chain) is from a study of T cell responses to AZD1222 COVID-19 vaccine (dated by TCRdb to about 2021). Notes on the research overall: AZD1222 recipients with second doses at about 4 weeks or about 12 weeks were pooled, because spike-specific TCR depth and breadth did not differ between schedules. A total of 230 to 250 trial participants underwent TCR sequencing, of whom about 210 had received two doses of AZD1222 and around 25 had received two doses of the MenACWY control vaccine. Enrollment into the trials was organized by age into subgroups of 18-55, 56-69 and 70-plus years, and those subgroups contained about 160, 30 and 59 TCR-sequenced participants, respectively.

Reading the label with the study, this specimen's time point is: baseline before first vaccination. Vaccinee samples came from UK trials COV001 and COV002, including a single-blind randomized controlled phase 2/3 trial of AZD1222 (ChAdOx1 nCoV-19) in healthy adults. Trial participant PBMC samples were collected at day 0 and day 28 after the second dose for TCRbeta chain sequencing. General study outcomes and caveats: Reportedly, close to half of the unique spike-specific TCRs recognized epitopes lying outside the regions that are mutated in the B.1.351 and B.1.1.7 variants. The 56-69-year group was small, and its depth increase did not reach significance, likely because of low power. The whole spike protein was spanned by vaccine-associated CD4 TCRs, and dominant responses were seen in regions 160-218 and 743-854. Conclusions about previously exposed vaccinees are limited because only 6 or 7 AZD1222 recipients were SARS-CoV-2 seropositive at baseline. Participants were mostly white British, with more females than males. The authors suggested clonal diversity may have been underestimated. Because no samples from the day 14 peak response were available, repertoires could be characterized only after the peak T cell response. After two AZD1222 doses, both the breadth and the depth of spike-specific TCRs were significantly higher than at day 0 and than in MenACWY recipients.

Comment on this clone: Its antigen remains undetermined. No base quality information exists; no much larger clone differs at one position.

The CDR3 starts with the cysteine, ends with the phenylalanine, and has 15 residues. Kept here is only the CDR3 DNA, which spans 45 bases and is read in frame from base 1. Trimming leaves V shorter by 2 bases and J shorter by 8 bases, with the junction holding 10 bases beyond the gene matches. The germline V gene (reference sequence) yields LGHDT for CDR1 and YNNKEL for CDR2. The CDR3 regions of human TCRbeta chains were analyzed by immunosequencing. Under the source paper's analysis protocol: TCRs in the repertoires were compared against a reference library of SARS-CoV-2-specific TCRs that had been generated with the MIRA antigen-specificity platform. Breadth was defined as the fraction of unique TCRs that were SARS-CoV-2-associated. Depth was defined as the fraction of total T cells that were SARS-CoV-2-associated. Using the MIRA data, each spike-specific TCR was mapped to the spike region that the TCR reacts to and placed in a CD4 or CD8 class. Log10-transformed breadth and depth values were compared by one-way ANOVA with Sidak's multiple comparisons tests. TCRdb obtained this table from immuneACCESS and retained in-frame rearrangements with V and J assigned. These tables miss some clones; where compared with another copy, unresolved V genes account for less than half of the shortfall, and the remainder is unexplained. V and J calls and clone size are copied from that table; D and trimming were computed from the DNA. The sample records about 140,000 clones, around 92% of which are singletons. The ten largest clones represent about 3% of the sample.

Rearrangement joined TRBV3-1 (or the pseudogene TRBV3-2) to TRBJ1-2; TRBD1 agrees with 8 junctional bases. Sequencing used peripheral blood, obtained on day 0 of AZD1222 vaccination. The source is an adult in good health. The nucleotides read TGTGCCAGCAGCCAAAAAGGGTCAGGGGGCGACGGCTACACCTTC. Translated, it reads CASSQKGSGGDGYTF.